Below, one T cell receptor beta chain is given with its context. Across several immunoSEQ plates, the genomic DNA of each subset was split evenly. Assay used: immunoSEQ multiplex PCR; TCRdb lists only in-frame clones, some missing. Among about 590,000 clones listed, 95% to 96% were seen once. CD45RO-negative cells were positively selected for CCR7, leaving out terminally differentiated effector memory CD45RA+ cells. The source of the sample is a study of shared clonotypes between healthy human individuals. Trimming took 6 bases from V and 0 from J, leaving 6 bases between them. This CDR3 is built from 13 residues. Germline CDR1 and CDR2: MNHEY and SMNVEV (reference sequence).

The source material was naive CD8+ T cells sorted from blood. The sequence came from a woman aged 30 to 39 in good health. The V call is TRBV27, the J call TRBJ2-1; D call uncertain. The CDR3 sequence: CASRASSYNEQFF. The CDR3 nucleotides are TGTGCCAGCAGGGCGAGCTCCTACAATGAGCAGTTCTTC.